These T cell receptor beta chains were read from a single sample in a study of cytomegalovirus exposure and HLA in healthy donors. The repertoire was sequenced with immunoSEQ multiplex PCR; TCRdb's copy has only in-frame clones and lacks some. The sample lists roughly 150,000 clones; roughly 80% were seen once. Source material: PBMCs. The receptors were sampled from a male donor in good health and CMV-seronegative. CDR3s include the opening cysteine and the closing phenylalanine or tryptophan. The D gene is left open where the match is weak. Where a row states a size, it is once, few, many or the class of an expanded clone; other rows omit it.

v_call	j_call	d_call	clone_size	cdr3_nt	cdr3_aa
TRBV4-1	TRBJ2-1	TRBD2	NA	TGCGCCAGCAGCCAAGTTAGCGGGACTTACAATGAGCAGTTCTTC	CASSQVSGTYNEQFF
TRBV2	TRBJ2-1	NA	NA	TGTGCCAGCAGTGAGGGCCCCTACAATGAGCAGTTCTTC	CASSEGPYNEQFF
TRBV2	TRBJ2-7	TRBD1	NA	TGTGCCGTTGGAAGGACAGGGAGTAGAGAGCAGTACTTC	CAVGRTGSREQYF
TRBV5-1	TRBJ2-3	NA	few	TGCGCCAGCAGCCAAGGACAGTCACCAACTTCAGATACGCAGTATTTT	CASSQGQSPTSDTQYF
TRBV9	TRBJ2-2	TRBD2	NA	TGTGCCAGCAGCGTAGACGGGGGGGCCAGCGGGGAGCTGTTTTTT	CASSVDGGASGELFF
TRBV10-3	TRBJ2-7	TRBD1	NA	TGTGCCATCAGTGAGCAACAGGGGGCTAACGAGCAGTACTTC	CAISEQQGANEQYF
TRBV5-4	TRBJ1-2	NA	NA	TGTGCCAGCAGCTTGGACACAAACTATGGCTACACCTTC	CASSLDTNYGYTF
TRBV7-2	TRBJ2-7	TRBD2	NA	TGTGCCAGCAGCTCGGGACTAGCGGGGCTACAGTACTTC	CASSSGLAGLQYF
TRBV2	TRBJ1-1	NA	few	TGTGCCAGCCGAATTGGACGGGGGAGCGAAGCTTTCTTT	CASRIGRGSEAFF
TRBV10-3	TRBJ2-7	NA	NA	TGTGCCATCAGCTTGTTACTCGCCCACGAGCAGTACTTC	CAISLLLAHEQYF
TRBV25-1	TRBJ1-1	TRBD1	few	TGTGCCAGCAGTGTGCAGGGGGAGAACACTGAAGCTTTCTTT	CASSVQGENTEAFF
TRBV5-1	TRBJ2-3	TRBD2	NA	TGCGCCAGCAGCTTGTGGAGCGGGGGGTTTTCAGATACGCAGTATTTT	CASSLWSGGFSDTQYF
TRBV6-5	TRBJ2-3	TRBD2	NA	TGTGCCAGCAGCCGCGGGGGGCCGCCGACAGATACGCAGTATTTT	CASSRGGPPTDTQYF
TRBV2	TRBJ1-1	NA	once	TGTGCCAGCAGCGACCTTGGGTGGCAGGGGAGAACGGGCACTGAAGCTTTCTTT	CASSDLGWQGRTGTEAFF
TRBV11-2	TRBJ1-2	TRBD1	NA	TGTGCCAGCAGCTCAAAATTGGGGACAGGGGCAGCTTTTCCGACCACCTTC	CASSSKLGTGAAFPTTF
TRBV4-1	TRBJ2-3	TRBD1	few	TGCGCCAGCAGCCAAGATTTGGCAGGGGGCGTCCCAGATACGCAGTATTTT	CASSQDLAGGVPDTQYF
TRBV27	TRBJ1-6	NA	NA	TGTGCCAGCAGTTTTACACAGCCAAATTCACCCCTCCACTTT	CASSFTQPNSPLHF
TRBV5-1	TRBJ2-6	NA	NA	TGCGCCAGCAGCTTTGGGGAGCCCAACGGCCTGACTTTC	CASSFGEPNGLTF
TRBV18	TRBJ2-7	NA	NA	TGTGCCAGCTCACAGGGACTTGACGCCTACGAGCAGTACTTC	CASSQGLDAYEQYF
TRBV7-6	TRBJ1-1	TRBD1	NA	TGTGCCAGCAGCTTAGGACAGGGATACACTGAAGCTTTCTTT	CASSLGQGYTEAFF
TRBV11-2	TRBJ1-1	NA	NA	TGTGCCAGCAGCTCCTTGGAGTCTACTGAAGCTTTCTTT	CASSSLESTEAFF
TRBV7-9	TRBJ2-7	TRBD1	NA	TGTGCCAGCAGCCCCATTGGACAGGGGGCTGCCTACGAGCAGTACTTC	CASSPIGQGAAYEQYF